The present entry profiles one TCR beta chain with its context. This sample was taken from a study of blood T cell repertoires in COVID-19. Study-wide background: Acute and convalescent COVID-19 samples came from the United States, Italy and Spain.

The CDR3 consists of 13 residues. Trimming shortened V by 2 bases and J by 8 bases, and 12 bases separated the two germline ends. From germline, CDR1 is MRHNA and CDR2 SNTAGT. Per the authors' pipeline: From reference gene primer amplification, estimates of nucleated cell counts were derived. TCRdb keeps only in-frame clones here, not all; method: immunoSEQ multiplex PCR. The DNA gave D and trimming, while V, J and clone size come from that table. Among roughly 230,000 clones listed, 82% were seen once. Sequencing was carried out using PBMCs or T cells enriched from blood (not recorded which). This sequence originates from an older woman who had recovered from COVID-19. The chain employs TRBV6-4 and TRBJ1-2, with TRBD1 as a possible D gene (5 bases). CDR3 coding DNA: TGTGCCAGCAGTGACGATAGGGGTTACGGCTACACCTTC. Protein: CASSDDRGYGYTF.